This TCR beta chain emerged from a study of molecular identifiers for immune sequencing clone quantification. This CDR3 has 13 amino acids. Germline lookup yields CDR1 MNHEY and CDR2 SVGAGI. TCRdb used MiXCR to reprocess the PCR reads, holding one entry per CDR3 protein. The sample lists some 590,000 distinct CDR3 sequences; 25% were seen once. Comment on this clonotype: The junction differs from germline at one of its ends, possibly a read error.

The clonotype was recovered from a human donor in good health. Some libraries in this study had Jurkat cell RNA spiked in. The chain links TRBV6-5 to TRBJ1-1, with D hard to call. The sample taken for sequencing was naive CD8+ T cells from blood, with Jurkat cell RNA spiked in. Subset: FACS-sorted CD8+CD4-CCR7+CD45RA+ naive T cells. CDR3 amino acids: CACSYEVNTEAFF. CDR3 bases: TGTGCCTGCAGTTACGAAGTGAACACTGAAGCTTTCTTT.